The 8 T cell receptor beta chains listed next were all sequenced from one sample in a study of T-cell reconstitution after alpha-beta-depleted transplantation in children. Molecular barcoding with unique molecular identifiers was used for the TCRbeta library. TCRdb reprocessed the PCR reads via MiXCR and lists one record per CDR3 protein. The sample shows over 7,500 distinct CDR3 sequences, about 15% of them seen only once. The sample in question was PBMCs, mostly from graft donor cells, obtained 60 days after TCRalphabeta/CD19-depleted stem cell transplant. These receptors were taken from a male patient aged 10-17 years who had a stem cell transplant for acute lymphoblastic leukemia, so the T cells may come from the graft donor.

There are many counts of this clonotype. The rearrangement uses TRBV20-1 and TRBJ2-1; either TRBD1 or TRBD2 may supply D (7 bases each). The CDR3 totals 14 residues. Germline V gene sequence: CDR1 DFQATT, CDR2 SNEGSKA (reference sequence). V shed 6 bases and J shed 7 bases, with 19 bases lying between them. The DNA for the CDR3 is TGCAGTGCGGGAGGGGGCAGGGCTGGTAATGAGCAGTTCTTC. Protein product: CSAGGGRAGNEQFF.

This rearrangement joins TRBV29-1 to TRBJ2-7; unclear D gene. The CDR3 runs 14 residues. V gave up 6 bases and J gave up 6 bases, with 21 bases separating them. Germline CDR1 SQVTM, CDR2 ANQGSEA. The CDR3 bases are TGCAGCGTCGGATTAGGTGAGTCGGCCTGCGAGCAGTACTTC. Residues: CSVGLGESACEQYF.

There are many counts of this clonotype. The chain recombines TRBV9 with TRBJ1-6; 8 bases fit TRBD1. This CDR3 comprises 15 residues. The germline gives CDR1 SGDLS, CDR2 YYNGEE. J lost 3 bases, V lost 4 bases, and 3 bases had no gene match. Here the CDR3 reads CASSLGQGYNSPLHF. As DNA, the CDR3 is TGTGCCAGCAGCTTAGGACAGGGCTATAATTCACCCCTCCACTTT.

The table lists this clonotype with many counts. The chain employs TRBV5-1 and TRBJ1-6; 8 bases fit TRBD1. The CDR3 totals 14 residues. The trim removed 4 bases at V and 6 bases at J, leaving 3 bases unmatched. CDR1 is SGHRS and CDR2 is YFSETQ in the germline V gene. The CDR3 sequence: CASSTGQGNSPLHF. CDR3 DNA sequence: TGCGCCAGCAGCACCGGACAGGGTAATTCACCCCTCCACTTT.

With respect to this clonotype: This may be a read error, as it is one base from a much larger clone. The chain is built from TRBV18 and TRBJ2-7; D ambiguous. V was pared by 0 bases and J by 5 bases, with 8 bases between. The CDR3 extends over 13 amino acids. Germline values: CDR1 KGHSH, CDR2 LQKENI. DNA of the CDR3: TGTGCCAGCTCACCACCGGCGAACCACGAGCAGTACTTC. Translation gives CASSPPANHEQYF.

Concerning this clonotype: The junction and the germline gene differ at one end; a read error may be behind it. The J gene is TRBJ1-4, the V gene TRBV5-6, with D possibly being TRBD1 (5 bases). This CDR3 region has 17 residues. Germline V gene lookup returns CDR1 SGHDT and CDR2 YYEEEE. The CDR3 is CAISPGPPSGRDEKLFF. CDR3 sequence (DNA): TGTGCCATCAGCCCCGGGCCCCCCTCAGGGAGAGATGAAAAACTGTTTTTT.

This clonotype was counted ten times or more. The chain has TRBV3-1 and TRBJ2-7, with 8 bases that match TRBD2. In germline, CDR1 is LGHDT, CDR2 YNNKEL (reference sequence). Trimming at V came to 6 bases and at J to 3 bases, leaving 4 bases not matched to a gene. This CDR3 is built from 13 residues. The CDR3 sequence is CASRGLAGYEQYF. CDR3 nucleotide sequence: TGTGCCAGCAGAGGACTAGCTGGCTACGAGCAGTACTTC.

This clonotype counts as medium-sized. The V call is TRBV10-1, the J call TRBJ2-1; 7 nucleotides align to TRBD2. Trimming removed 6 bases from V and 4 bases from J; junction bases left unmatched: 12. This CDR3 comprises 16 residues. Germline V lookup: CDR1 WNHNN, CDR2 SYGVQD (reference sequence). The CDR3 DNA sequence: TGCGCCAGCAGCGCTGGGCGGCTAGCGGCATACAATGAGCAGTTCTTC. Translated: CASSAGRLAAYNEQFF.